Each of the 9 T cell receptor beta chains below was sequenced from the same sample in a study of T cell responses to AZD1222 COVID-19 vaccine. Libraries were prepared by immunoSEQ multiplex PCR; TCRdb keeps only in-frame clonotypes and omits some of them. The sample lists roughly 120,000 clones, 70% to 90% occurring once. Specimen: peripheral blood, collected on day 0 of AZD1222 vaccination. Receptor source: an adult in good health.

A single count supports this clone. The rearrangement uses TRBV6-5 and TRBJ2-3; perhaps TRBD1 as D (6 bases). Between the trimmed V and J ends, which lost 4 bases and 0 bases, there was a span of 11 bases. The germline CDR1 and CDR2 sequences are MNHEY and SVGAGI. The CDR3 has 15 amino acids. CDR3: CASSFDRLSTDTQYF. The CDR3 DNA follows: TGTGCCAGCAGTTTCGACAGGCTCAGCACAGATACGCAGTATTTT.

The V call is TRBV5-1, the J call TRBJ1-3, with a possible D match to TRBD1 (5 bases). Germline CDR1 is SGHRS and CDR2 is YFSETQ. The CDR3 length is 15 residues. Trimming stripped 4 bases from V and 0 bases from J, with 11 bases between. This CDR3 reads CASSTQGNSGNTIYF. CDR3 DNA sequence: TGCGCCAGCAGCACCCAGGGCAACTCTGGAAACACCATATATTTT.

The chain links TRBV5-1 to TRBJ1-1; 7 nucleotides match TRBD1. The germline gives CDR1 SGHRS, CDR2 YFSETQ. This CDR3 comprises 15 residues. Trimming cost V 4 bases and J 0 bases; bases outside gene matches: 6. This chain's CDR3 is CASSTLTGMNTEAFF. DNA for the CDR3: TGCGCCAGCAGCACTTTGACAGGGATGAACACTGAAGCTTTCTTT.

The V and J genes are TRBV5-8 and TRBJ1-2; the D gene is possibly TRBD1 (6 bases). The ends were cut back, 2 bases at V and 8 bases at J, with 13 bases in the middle. Germline V gene data show CDR1 as SGHTS and CDR2 as YDEGEE. The CDR3 consists of 13 residues. In nucleotides, the CDR3 is TGTGCCAGCAGCTTCCGGGGGCTGCGAGGCTACACCTTC. It encodes CASSFRGLRGYTF.

The genes are TRBV11-1 and TRBJ2-7; D is undetermined. V lost 5 bases and J lost 1, with 6 bases in between. The germline V gene has CDR1 SGHAT and CDR2 FQDESV (reference sequence). CDR3 length: 12 residues. The CDR3 is CASSPDSYEQYF. CDR3 nucleotide sequence: TGTGCCAGCAGCCCCGATTCCTACGAGCAGTACTTC.

The chain's CDR3 is CASSFYLGTGSYGYTF. The CDR3 DNA is TGTGCCAGCAGTTTCTACCTCGGGACAGGGAGCTATGGCTACACCTTC. V is TRBV28 and J is TRBJ1-2; the match to TRBD1 covers 9 bases. V lost 3 bases to trimming and J lost 4 bases; unmatched junction nucleotides: 9. The germline V gene encodes CDR1 MDHEN and CDR2 SYDVKM. The CDR3 has 16 amino acids.

The chain recombines TRBV19 with TRBJ1-4; D gene uncertain. This CDR3 comprises 13 residues. Trimming cost V 4 bases and J 6 bases, with 9 bases left between them. Germline CDR1 reads LNHDA; CDR2 reads SQIVND (reference sequence). The CDR3 sequence is CASSKGPYEKLFF. The DNA for the CDR3 is TGTGCCAGTAGTAAGGGCCCCTATGAAAAACTGTTTTTT.

The chain employs TRBV5-6 and TRBJ1-2; D unresolved. The CDR3 runs to 12 residues. Trimming removed 4 bases at V and 4 bases at J, with 8 bases between. Germline CDR1 SGHDT, CDR2 YYEEEE. CDR3 nucleotides: TGTGCCAGCAGCGACGGGCCCTATGGCTACACCTTC. Its protein is CASSDGPYGYTF. Full variable domain (rest looked up from reference TRBV5-6 and TRBJ1-2): DAGVTQSPTHLIKTRGQQVTLRCSPKSGHDTVSWYQQALGQGPQFIFQYYEEEERQRGNFPDRFSGHQFPNYSSELNVNALLLGDSALYLCASSDGPYGYTFGSGTRLTVV.

The genes are TRBV6-4 and TRBJ1-2; tentatively, D is TRBD1 (6 bases). The V end was cut by 0 bases, the J end by 8 bases, with 22 bases between. From germline, CDR1 is MRHNA and CDR2 SNTAGT. The CDR3 sequence is 17 residues long. CDR3 sequence: CASSDSVGGAGSGGYTF. In nucleotides, the CDR3 is TGTGCCAGCAGTGACTCGGTCGGGGGCGCAGGGAGTGGAGGCTACACCTTC.